The T cell receptor (beta chain) described here comes from a study of T cells in Graves' hyperthyroidism and ophthalmopathy. Amplification targeted TCR beta CDR3 regions from RNA transcripts. TCR CDR3 regions were first amplified by RT-PCR with HTBI primers. TCRdb used MiXCR to reprocess the multiplex PCR reads, holding one entry per CDR3 protein. The sample yields about 700,000 distinct CDR3 sequences, roughly 45% seen once. The CDR3 totals 10 residues. The J segment lost 10 bases and the V segment lost 7 bases, leaving 5 bases of the junction unmatched. Germline V gene lookup returns CDR1 SQVTM and CDR2 ANQGSEA.

The sequencing input was peripheral blood or thyroid tissue (not recorded which). The TCR sequence derives from an adult man with Graves' disease, either hyperthyroidism or ophthalmopathy (not recorded which). This chain connects TRBV29-1 to TRBJ1-2; 8 bases line up with TRBD1. In DNA, the CDR3 is TGCAGCGGGACAGGGCTGGACTACACCTTC. Its translation is CSGTGLDYTF.